The 22 T cell receptor beta chains listed next were all sequenced from one sample in a study of blood T cell repertoires in COVID-19 (dated by TCRdb to the early 2020s). Library generation was performed with the immunoSEQ multiplex PCR assay. In TCRdb, the immuneACCESS table is reduced to in-frame sequences with V and J assigned. These tables do not hold every clone; where another copy was compared, an unresolved V gene accounts for under half, and the others remain unexplained. This sample comprises some 94,000 clones, roughly 85% of them detected only once. 15% to 20% of the sample goes to the ten largest clones. Sample: peripheral blood. These TCRs come from an older woman with COVID-19, enrolled during active disease.

The rearrangement joins TRBV6-5 to TRBJ1-6; D not resolved. The CDR3 totals 15 residues. Germline CDR1 reads MNHEY; CDR2 reads SVGAGI. The ends were cut back, 0 bases at V and 10 bases at J, with 13 bases in the middle. Here the CDR3 DNA reads TGTGCCAGCAGTTACTCGACACTCGGTGGGTCACCCCTCCACTTT. This gives the protein CASSYSTLGGSPLHF.

J is TRBJ2-3 and V is TRBV19; D is ambiguous. V lost 1 base and J 6 bases, leaving 8 bases between the germline ends. CDR3 length equals 13 residues. The germline V gene encodes CDR1 LNHDA and CDR2 SQIVND (reference sequence). In DNA form, the CDR3 reads TGTGCCAGTAGTATAGGAAACTACGATACGCAGTATTTT. Protein: CASSIGNYDTQYF.

The rearrangement links TRBV4-1 to TRBJ2-7; 9 bases line up with TRBD1. This CDR3 has 15 amino acids. Per germline, CDR1 MGHRA and CDR2 YSYEKL. The V segment lost 0 bases and the J segment 6 bases; nucleotides outside the gene matches: 6. CDR3 region: CASSQEDRGWGEQYF. The CDR3 coding sequence is TGCGCCAGCAGCCAAGAGGACAGGGGATGGGGCGAGCAGTACTTC.

CDR3 residues: CASSLRFRGNTEAFF. Here the CDR3 DNA reads TGCGCCAGCAGCTTGCGGTTCAGGGGGAACACTGAAGCTTTCTTT. The chain carries TRBV5-1 and TRBJ1-1, with D perhaps TRBD1 (6 bases). This CDR3 has 15 residues. Trimming shortened V by 1 base and J by 1 base, and 11 bases separated the two germline ends. Per the germline V gene, CDR1 is SGHRS and CDR2 is YFSETQ.

This clone was observed once. At one boundary the junction diverges from the germline segment, which might be a read error. The CDR3 DNA reads TGTGCCAGCAGTCAAGCGGGATCGGGGGAGCCCCAGCATTTT. Translation: CASSQAGSGEPQHF. The J gene is TRBJ1-5, the V gene TRBV2; TRBD1 might be the D (5 bases). Germline CDR1 reads SNHLY; CDR2 reads FYNNEI. This CDR3 region has 14 residues.

The chain recombines TRBV11-2 with TRBJ1-6; 8 positions agree with TRBD1. The CDR3 is made up of 15 amino acids. The germline V gene encodes CDR1 SGHAT and CDR2 FQNNGV. Trimming removed 0 bases from V and 8 bases from J; junction bases left unmatched: 3. CDR3 sequence reads: CASSLDPGGYSPLHF. CDR3 coding DNA: TGTGCCAGCAGCTTAGACCCAGGGGGCTATTCACCCCTCCACTTT.

This clone was counted a few times. The rearrangement joins TRBV15 to TRBJ1-2, with a possible D match to TRBD1 (6 bases). This CDR3 comprises 12 residues. CDR1 is LNHNV, CDR2 YYDKDF, per germline (reference sequence). Trimming took off 5 bases at V and 7 bases at J, with 11 bases between the two ends. Here the CDR3 DNA reads TGTGCCACCAGCTTACAGGGTCGTGGCTACACCTTC. Protein product: CATSLQGRGYTF.

The V call is TRBV15, the J call TRBJ1-3; TRBD1 aligns across 7 bases. CDR1 and CDR2 (germline): LNHNV, YYDKDF (reference sequence). This CDR3 comprises 16 residues. Unmatched junction bases numbered 5, after V lost 3 bases and J lost 0 bases. The CDR3 DNA follows: TGTGCCACCAGCAGGGCGGACAGGACCTCTGGAAACACCATATATTTT. Translated, it gives CATSRADRTSGNTIYF.

This chain joins TRBV30 and TRBJ1-6, with 10 positions matching TRBD1. V dropped 3 bases and J dropped 10; count of bases not matched to a gene: 18. Germline V gives CDR1 GTSNPN, CDR2 SVGIG (reference sequence). The CDR3 contains 18 residues. CDR3 coding DNA: TGTGCCTGGAGCTCGTCCGGGACAGGGGCGCTAGTGGGGTCACCCCTCCACTTT. Encoded protein: CAWSSSGTGALVGSPLHF.

This chain connects TRBV6-6 to TRBJ1-6; 8 bases match TRBD1. CDR1 MNHNY and CDR2 SVGAGI come from the germline V gene (reference sequence). There are 14 residues in the CDR3. With 4 bases clipped from V and 9 bases from J, the junction kept 5 bases outside the gene matches. CDR3 protein: CASSFGQGGSPLHF. DNA of the CDR3: TGTGCCAGCAGTTTTGGACAGGGTGGTTCACCCCTCCACTTT.

In this sample, this clone turned up once. This chain joins TRBV21-1 and TRBJ2-7; the table's D call TRBD1 went unverified against the DNA. TRBV21-1 is a pseudogene locus. There are 15 residues in the CDR3. The CDR3 DNA follows: TGTGCCAGCAGCAGAATACGGGACAGGGACTACGAGCAGTACTTC. It is translated as CASSRIRDRDYEQYF.

This rearrangement joins TRBV9 to TRBJ1-6, with D unclear. The CDR3 has 14 residues. CDR1 and CDR2 (germline): SGDLS, YYNGEE. V lost 4 bases and J 10 bases, leaving 15 bases between the germline ends. The CDR3 sequence is CASSRGSASSPLHF. Written as DNA, the CDR3 is TGTGCCAGCAGCCGAGGATCTGCGAGCTCACCCCTCCACTTT.

The J gene is TRBJ1-5, the V gene TRBV7-6, with 7 bases identical to TRBD1. The ends lost 1 base at V and 4 bases at J; junction bases unmatched: 4. CDR1 and CDR2 (germline): SGHVS, FNYEAQ. There are 15 residues in the CDR3. In DNA, the CDR3 is TGTGCCAGCAGCTTAGGGTCAGGGGGGAATCAGCCCCAGCATTTT. Its translation is CASSLGSGGNQPQHF. Full variable domain (rest looked up from reference TRBV7-6 and TRBJ1-5): GAGVSQSPRYKVTKRGQDVALRCDPISGHVSLYWYRQALGQGPEFLTYFNYEAQQDKSGLPNDRFSAERPEGSISTLTIQRTEQRDSAMYRCASSLGSGGNQPQHFGDGTRLSIL.

The chain carries TRBV6-2 or TRBV6-3 and TRBJ2-3, with 13 bases matching TRBD2. Germline V gene sequence: CDR1 MNHEY, CDR2 SVGEGT. The CDR3 extends over 16 amino acids. The V gene end was trimmed by 0 bases and the J gene end by 6 bases; junction bases not matched to a gene: 3. The CDR3 sequence is CASSYSTSGGADTQYF. CDR3 DNA: TGTGCCAGCAGTTACTCAACTAGCGGGGGGGCGGATACGCAGTATTTT.

The J gene is TRBJ1-4, the V gene TRBV6-5, with 7 bases matching TRBD1. Germline V gives CDR1 MNHEY, CDR2 SVGAGI. V trimming: 1 base; J trimming: 5 bases; junction bases outside the gene matches: 4. The CDR3 runs 15 residues. CDR3 sequence (DNA): TGTGCCAGCAGTTACTGGACAGGATCCAATGAAAAACTGTTTTTT. Translation: CASSYWTGSNEKLFF.

The rearrangement joins TRBV2 to TRBJ1-2; 7 positions match TRBD1. Trimming took 11 bases from V and 4 from J; bases not matched to a gene: 10. This CDR3 region has 13 residues. Per the germline V gene, CDR1 is SNHLY and CDR2 is FYNNEI. CDR3 sequence (DNA): TGTGCCGAGCAAAGGGGGCCCTCCTATGGCTACACCTTC. It translates to CAEQRGPSYGYTF.

CDR3: CAREWPHYGYTF. CDR3 DNA sequence: TGTGCCAGGGAGTGGCCCCACTATGGCTACACCTTC. V is TRBV6-5 and J is TRBJ1-2, with D hard to call. Trimming removed 9 bases from V and 3 bases from J, with 11 bases in between. The CDR3 consists of 12 residues. The germline V gene encodes CDR1 MNHEY and CDR2 SVGAGI.

The gene calls are TRBV3-1 (or the pseudogene TRBV3-2) and TRBJ2-1; a weak D match, TRBD1 (6 bases). In germline, CDR1 is LGHDT, CDR2 YNNKEL (reference sequence). The ends were cut back, 5 bases at V and 0 bases at J, with 11 bases in the middle. The CDR3 consists of 15 residues. The CDR3 region has the DNA TGTGCCAGCAGCTCCCGGGACATCTCCTACAATGAGCAGTTCTTC. Residues: CASSSRDISYNEQFF.

The genes are TRBV5-1 and TRBJ2-7; TRBD2 matches 9 bases. V was clipped by 0 bases and J by 6 bases; unmatched bases: 4. CDR1 is SGHRS, CDR2 YFSETQ, per germline. The CDR3 length is 14 residues. The CDR3 region has the DNA TGCGCCAGCAGCTTGGGACTAGCGGTTCTCGAGCAGTACTTC. This encodes CASSLGLAVLEQYF.

The gene calls are TRBV6-6 and TRBJ2-7; TRBD1 matches at 9 bases. CDR3 length equals 13 residues. Germline assignment: CDR1 MNHNY and CDR2 SVGAGI (reference sequence). After removal of 5 bases from V and 6 bases from J, the junction contained 5 bases not matched to a gene. The CDR3 region is CASSPGTGSEQYF. For the CDR3, the DNA is TGTGCCAGCAGTCCCGGGACAGGGAGCGAGCAGTACTTC.

V gene TRBV2 combines with J gene TRBJ1-1; D remains unclear. CDR1 and CDR2 from the germline V gene are SNHLY and FYNNEI. The CDR3 runs to 15 residues. V was clipped by 4 bases and J by 2 bases, with 14 bases between them. The CDR3 sequence: CASSGGWLSNTEAFF. CDR3 in DNA: TGTGCCAGCAGTGGAGGGTGGTTGTCAAACACTGAAGCTTTCTTT.

The CDR3 region is CASISRAGYEQYF. CDR3 DNA: TGTGCCAGCATCTCGCGGGCGGGCTACGAGCAGTACTTC. The chain couples TRBV11-2 to TRBJ2-7; possible D gene TRBD2, 5 bases. Trimming left V 7 bases short and J 3 bases short, with 13 bases between. In germline, CDR1 is SGHAT, CDR2 FQNNGV. This CDR3 is built from 13 residues.